This entry lists 20 T cell receptor beta chains sequenced from one sample in a study of T cell changes during pregnancy in multiple sclerosis. Here immunoSEQ multiplex PCR was the method, and the copy in TCRdb shows in-frame clones only, minus some. The sample lists 99,000 or so clones, under 95% occurring once. The sample here was peripheral blood, taken after pregnancy. These receptors were obtained from a female donor with multiple sclerosis, enrolled in a pregnancy study.

This clone was seen a handful of times. This sequence joins TRBV4-1 and TRBJ2-1, with D possibly being TRBD2 (5 bases). Germline V gene data show CDR1 as MGHRA and CDR2 as YSYEKL. V dropped 1 base and J dropped 0 bases, with 22 bases sitting between them. This CDR3 has 20 amino acids. The chain's CDR3 is CASSQVPTAFSDSSYNEQFF. DNA for the CDR3: TGCGCCAGCAGCCAAGTTCCCACCGCCTTTAGCGATAGCTCCTACAATGAGCAGTTCTTC.

The chain is built from TRBV25-1 and TRBJ2-7, with TRBD2 as a possible D gene (5 bases). The CDR3 contains 14 residues. Germline loops: CDR1 MGHDK, CDR2 SYGVNS. V lost 7 bases to trimming and J lost 0 bases, with 13 bases between them. The CDR3 bases are TGTGCCAGCAATCAAGGAGGTCCCTCCTACGAGCAGTACTTC. This translates into CASNQGGPSYEQYF.

DNA for the CDR3: TGCGCCAGCAGCTTGTCCCTGGAGTCCTACGAGCAGTACTTC. This sequence encodes CASSLSLESYEQYF. The chain couples TRBV5-1 to TRBJ2-7, with no clear D. Germline V CDR1 and CDR2: SGHRS, YFSETQ. The V end was cut by 1 base, the J end by 1 base, with 9 bases between. This CDR3 has 14 amino acids.

The V gene is TRBV19, the J gene TRBJ2-4, with 13 bases fitting TRBD2. The V segment lost 3 bases and the J segment 6 bases; nucleotides outside the gene matches: 11. Germline loops: CDR1 LNHDA, CDR2 SQIVND (reference sequence). The length of the CDR3 is 18 residues. The CDR3 DNA sequence: TGTGCCAGTAGTATTCCGGATTTCTGGACTAGCGGGAGAAACATTCAGTACTTC. Its protein product is CASSIPDFWTSGRNIQYF.

The chain combines TRBV16 with TRBJ2-1; a weak D match, TRBD2 (5 bases). CDR3 length: 13 amino acids. In germline, CDR1 is KGHSY, CDR2 FQNENV. The V and J ends lost 1 base and 10 bases respectively, with 11 bases between them. In nucleotides, the CDR3 is TGTGCCAGCAGCCAATGGTCTACGGGAGAGCAGTTCTTC. Translating it yields CASSQWSTGEQFF.

The genes are TRBV29-1 and TRBJ2-7; 7 nucleotides agree with TRBD1. The CDR3 loop spans 13 amino acids. The trim removed 4 bases at V and 6 bases at J, leaving 9 bases unmatched. Germline V CDR1 and CDR2: SQVTM, ANQGSEA. The CDR3 loop reads CSVALNRGREQYF. The CDR3 DNA follows: TGCAGCGTTGCCCTAAACAGGGGCCGCGAGCAGTACTTC.

The gene calls are TRBV25-1 and TRBJ2-1, with TRBD2 as a possible D gene (5 bases). This CDR3 comprises 16 residues. Trimming shortened V by 2 bases and J by 4 bases, and 15 bases separated the two germline ends. The germline gives CDR1 MGHDK, CDR2 SYGVNS. The CDR3 DNA reads TGTGCCAGCAGTGAACGTGGGAGCCACCGTTACAATGAGCAGTTCTTC. Residues: CASSERGSHRYNEQFF.

The chain has TRBV4-3 and TRBJ1-2, with D possibly being TRBD1 (6 bases). V was cut by 0 bases and J by 5 bases, with 13 bases left in between. CDR1 is LGHNA and CDR2 is YSLEER in the germline V gene. The CDR3 runs 15 residues. The CDR3 protein is CASSQDRGGRYGYTF. In nucleotides, the CDR3 is TGCGCCAGCAGCCAAGACCGCGGGGGGCGGTATGGCTACACCTTC.

The CDR3 protein is CASSLKAAGQKFIKKNTEAFF. CDR3 coding DNA: TGTGCCAGCAGTTTAAAAGCCGCGGGACAGAAGTTTATAAAGAAGAACACTGAAGCTTTCTTT. V is TRBV27 and J is TRBJ1-1, with TRBD1 matching over 7 bases. Germline CDR1 reads MNHEY; CDR2 reads SMNVEV (reference sequence). V dropped 2 bases and J dropped 1; count of bases not matched to a gene: 22. There are 21 residues in the CDR3.

The chain carries TRBV10-1 and TRBJ1-2; possibly TRBD1 for D (5 bases). The ends were cut back, 2 bases at V and 2 bases at J, with 6 bases in the middle. The CDR3 is 13 amino acids. Germline V gene data show CDR1 as WNHNN and CDR2 as SYGVQD (reference sequence). The CDR3 nucleotides read TGCGCCAGCAGTGAGGGGGCAAACTATGGCTACACCTTC. Amino acid sequence: CASSEGANYGYTF.

The rearrangement links TRBV5-4 to TRBJ2-5, with 7 bases that match TRBD2. J gave up 5 bases and V 4 bases, and 8 bases lay outside the gene matches. There are 14 residues in the CDR3. Germline V gene sequence: CDR1 SGHNT, CDR2 YYREEE (reference sequence). This chain's CDR3 is CASSDGLERETQYF. The CDR3 coding sequence is TGTGCCAGCAGCGACGGACTAGAGAGGGAGACCCAGTACTTC.

The genes are TRBV29-1 and TRBJ2-5; no reliable D call. Looked up from germline, CDR1 is SQVTM and CDR2 is ANQGSEA. V lost 5 bases to trimming and J lost 2 bases, with 18 bases between them. The CDR3 consists of 15 residues. CDR3 region: CSVSQVVGRQETQYF. In nucleotides, the CDR3 is TGCAGCGTTTCGCAGGTGGTGGGCAGACAAGAGACCCAGTACTTC.

CDR3 region: CASRGLAGDQETQYF. In DNA, the CDR3 is TGTGCCAGCAGGGGACTAGCGGGAGACCAAGAGACCCAGTACTTC. The chain recombines TRBV11-2 with TRBJ2-5; TRBD2 matches 14 bases. Germline V CDR1 and CDR2: SGHAT, FQNNGV. V was pared by 6 bases and J by 0 bases, with 0 bases of the junction left unmatched. The length of the CDR3 is 15 residues.

In this sample, this clone turned up once. The V call is TRBV27, the J call TRBJ1-4; maybe TRBD1 (6 bases). Looked up from germline, CDR1 is MNHEY and CDR2 is SMNVEV (reference sequence). The CDR3 totals 15 residues. V was cut by 2 bases and J by 4 bases, with 11 bases left in between. The DNA of the CDR3 is TGTGCCAGCAGTTTACAGACAGGCCTTAATGAAAAACTGTTTTTT. Protein product: CASSLQTGLNEKLFF. The whole variable domain, remainder taken from reference TRBV27 and TRBJ1-4, is EAQVTQNPRYLITVTGKKLTVTCSQNMNHEYMSWYRQDPGLGLRQIYYSMNVEVTDKGDVPEGYKVSRKEKRNFPLILESPSPNQTSLYFCASSLQTGLNEKLFFGSGTQLSVL.

This rearrangement joins TRBV19 to TRBJ2-4; weak D call: TRBD2 (6 bases). Germline CDR1 reads LNHDA; CDR2 reads SQIVND (reference sequence). The CDR3 length is 14 residues. V was shortened by 4 bases and J by 3 bases, with 10 bases between the two germline ends. This chain's CDR3 is CASSSPGDKNIQYF. CDR3 nucleotide sequence: TGTGCCAGTAGTAGTCCGGGAGACAAAAACATTCAGTACTTC.

The chain uses TRBV28 and TRBJ2-6; D unclear. This CDR3 contains 21 residues. Deletions cut 2 bases from V and 2 bases from J, with 25 bases between. Germline lookup yields CDR1 MDHEN and CDR2 SYDVKM. The CDR3 DNA reads TGTGCCAGCAGTTTAGTCCTCTTTCGAGGTAGTGGTGCAGCTGGGGCCAACGTCCTGACTTTC. Its translation is CASSLVLFRGSGAAGANVLTF. Full variable domain (rest looked up from reference TRBV28 and TRBJ2-6): DVKVTQSSRYLVKRTGEKVFLECVQDMDHENMFWYRQDPGLGLRLIYFSYDVKMKEKGDIPEGYSVSREKKERFSLILESASTNQTSMYLCASSLVLFRGSGAAGANVLTFGAGSRLTVL.

The chain has TRBV5-1 and TRBJ1-1; D is possibly TRBD1 (6 bases). Germline lookup yields CDR1 SGHRS and CDR2 YFSETQ. The length of the CDR3 is 16 residues. V lost 3 bases and J 6 bases, leaving 21 bases between the germline ends. The CDR3 sequence is CASSWGPQGTMSEAFF. CDR3 sequence (DNA): TGCGCCAGCAGCTGGGGCCCCCAGGGGACTATGTCTGAAGCTTTCTTT.

The chain recombines TRBV19 with TRBJ1-1, with a weak D call TRBD1 (6 bases). Trimming removed 3 bases at V and 4 bases at J, with 21 bases between. The CDR3 sequence is 17 residues long. Germline V gene lookup returns CDR1 LNHDA and CDR2 SQIVND (reference sequence). Here the CDR3 DNA reads TGTGCCAGTAGTATTTCCCCAGTGGGGGCCAGGGGCACTGAAGCTTTCTTT. It is translated as CASSISPVGARGTEAFF.

The rearrangement joins TRBV5-1 to TRBJ2-2; TRBD2 matches at 9 bases. The CDR3 is 19 amino acids. Germline V CDR1 and CDR2: SGHRS, YFSETQ. J lost 1 base, V lost 0 bases, and 10 bases had no gene match. The CDR3 spells CASSLGGTSFFGNTGELFF. In DNA, the CDR3 is TGCGCCAGCAGCTTGGGTGGGACTAGCTTCTTTGGGAACACCGGGGAGCTGTTTTTT.

V usage is TRBV19 and J usage is TRBJ2-7; the D is unclear. From germline, CDR1 is LNHDA and CDR2 SQIVND (reference sequence). The germline V and J ends were trimmed by 5 bases and 1 base, with 6 bases remaining between them. The CDR3 is made up of 12 amino acids. CDR3 loop: CASSSPSYEQYF. The CDR3 nucleotides read TGTGCCAGTAGTTCCCCATCCTACGAGCAGTACTTC.